These 4 T cell receptor beta chains share one sample of origin, sequenced in a study of T cell repertoires in cytomegalovirus infection. MiXCR was run by TCRdb on the reads, yielding one entry per CDR3 protein. This sample has under 300,000 distinct CDR3 sequences, with approximately 15% found just once. The sequencing input was CD8+ T cells from PBMCs. Receptors were obtained from a human donor in good health (CMV status not recorded). Some clones in this sample may be carry-over from other donors' samples.

The chain uses TRBV2 and TRBJ2-3; D is possibly TRBD1 (6 bases). V lost 10 bases and J 2 bases, leaving 19 bases between the germline ends. The CDR3 is 15 amino acids. CDR1 is SNHLY and CDR2 is FYNNEI in the germline V gene. The CDR3 DNA is TGTGCCACCCAGACAGGAATTAGGGCCACAGATACGCAGTATTTT. This translates into CATQTGIRATDTQYF. The variable domain in full, with the rest retrieved from reference TRBV2 and TRBJ2-3, is EPEVTQTPSHQVTQMGQEVILRCVPISNHLYFYWYRQILGQKVEFLVSFYNNEISEKSEIFDDQFSVERPDGSNFTLKIRSTKLEDSAMYFCATQTGIRATDTQYFGPGTRLTVL.

This clonotype was seen more than once but under ten times. V usage is TRBV6-5 and J usage is TRBJ2-5, with unresolved D. Per germline, CDR1 MNHEY and CDR2 SVGAGI. The CDR3 totals 13 residues. The V end lost 8 bases, the J end lost 2 bases, and 12 bases lay between the germline ends. CDR3 coding DNA: TGTGCCAGCCGGGCTAGTAGGCAAGAGACCCAGTACTTC. It encodes CASRASRQETQYF.

There are many counts of this clonotype. The chain links TRBV12-3 or TRBV12-4 to TRBJ1-2, with TRBD1 as a possible D gene (5 bases). The V end lost 7 bases, the J end lost 3 bases, and 15 bases lay between the germline ends. This CDR3 has 14 amino acids. CDR3 DNA: TGTGCCAGCAACGTACAGGCGGACTACTATGGCTACACCTTC. This sequence encodes CASNVQADYYGYTF.

This clonotype was found many times. V usage is TRBV7-2 and J usage is TRBJ2-7; D is unresolved. The germline V and J ends were trimmed by 1 base and 0 bases, with 7 bases remaining between them. CDR3 length: 14 residues. Per germline, CDR1 SGHTA and CDR2 FQGNSA. This CDR3 reads CASSLGTDSYEQYF. The CDR3 DNA reads as TGTGCCAGCAGCTTAGGGACGGACTCCTACGAGCAGTACTTC.